This TCR beta chain was identified during a study of shared clonotypes between healthy human individuals. The CDR3 is made up of 13 amino acids. Germline values: CDR1 MNHNS, CDR2 SASEGT. Between the trimmed V and J ends, which lost 6 bases and 4 bases, there was a span of 12 bases. The table came from immunoSEQ multiplex PCR; TCRdb's copy has only in-frame clones and leaves some out. The sample consists of around 2.3 million clones, approximately 94% of them appearing once. The source of this sequence is a man younger than 35 in good health. Sequenced material: naive CD4+ T cells sorted from blood. The subset was: CD45RA+ positively selected. This chain links TRBV6-1 with TRBJ1-2; weak D call: TRBD1 (6 bases). The CDR3 here is CASRRQASYGYTF. CDR3 nucleotide sequence: TGTGCCAGCAGGCGACAGGCCAGCTATGGCTACACCTTC.